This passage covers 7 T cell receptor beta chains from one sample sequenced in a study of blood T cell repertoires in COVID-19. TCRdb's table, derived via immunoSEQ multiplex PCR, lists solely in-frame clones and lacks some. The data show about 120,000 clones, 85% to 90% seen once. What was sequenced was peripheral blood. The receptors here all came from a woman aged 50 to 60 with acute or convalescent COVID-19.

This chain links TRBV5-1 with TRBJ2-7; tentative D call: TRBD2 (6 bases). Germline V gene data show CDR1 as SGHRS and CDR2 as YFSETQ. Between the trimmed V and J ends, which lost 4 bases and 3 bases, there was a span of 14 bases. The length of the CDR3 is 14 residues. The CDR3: CASSAGQFGYEQYF. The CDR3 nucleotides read TGCGCCAGCAGCGCGGGGCAATTTGGCTACGAGCAGTACTTC.

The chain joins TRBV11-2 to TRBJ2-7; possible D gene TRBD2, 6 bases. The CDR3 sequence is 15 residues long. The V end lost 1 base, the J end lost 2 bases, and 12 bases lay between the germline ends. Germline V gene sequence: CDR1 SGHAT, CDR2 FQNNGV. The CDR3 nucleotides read TGTGCCAGCAGCTTAGCCGGGGGACCCCCCTACGAGCAGTACTTC. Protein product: CASSLAGGPPYEQYF.

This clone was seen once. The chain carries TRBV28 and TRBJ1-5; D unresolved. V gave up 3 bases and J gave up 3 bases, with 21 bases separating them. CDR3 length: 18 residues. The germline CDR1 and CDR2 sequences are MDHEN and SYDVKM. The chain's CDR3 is CASSFEINSGIANQPQHF. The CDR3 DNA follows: TGTGCCAGCAGTTTTGAAATCAACTCGGGGATAGCCAATCAGCCCCAGCATTTT.

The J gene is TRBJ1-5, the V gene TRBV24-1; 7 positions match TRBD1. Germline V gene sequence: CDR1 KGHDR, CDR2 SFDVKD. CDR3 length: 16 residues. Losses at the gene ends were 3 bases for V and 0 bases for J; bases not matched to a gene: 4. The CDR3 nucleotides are TGTGCCACCAGTGATGACAGGGCTAATAGCAATCAGCCCCAGCATTTT. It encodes CATSDDRANSNQPQHF.

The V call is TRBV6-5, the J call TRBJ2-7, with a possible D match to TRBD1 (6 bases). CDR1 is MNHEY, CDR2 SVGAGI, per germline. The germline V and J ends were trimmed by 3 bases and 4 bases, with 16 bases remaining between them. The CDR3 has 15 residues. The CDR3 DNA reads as TGTGCCAGCAGTTATGGGACAAAGGGTCTGTACGAGCAGTACTTC. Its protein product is CASSYGTKGLYEQYF.

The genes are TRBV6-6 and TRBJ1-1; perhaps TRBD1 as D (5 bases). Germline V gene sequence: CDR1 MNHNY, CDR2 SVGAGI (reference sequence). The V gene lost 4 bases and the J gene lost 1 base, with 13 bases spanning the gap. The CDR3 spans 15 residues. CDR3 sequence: CASSSPQGANTEAFF. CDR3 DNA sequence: TGTGCCAGCAGTTCCCCGCAAGGGGCGAACACTGAAGCTTTCTTT.

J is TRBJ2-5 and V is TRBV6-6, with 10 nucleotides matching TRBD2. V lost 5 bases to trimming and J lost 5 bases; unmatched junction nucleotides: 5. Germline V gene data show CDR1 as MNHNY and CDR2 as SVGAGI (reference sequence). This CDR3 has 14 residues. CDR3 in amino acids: CASSPLAGAETQYF. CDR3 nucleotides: TGTGCCAGCAGTCCCCTAGCGGGAGCGGAGACCCAGTACTTC.